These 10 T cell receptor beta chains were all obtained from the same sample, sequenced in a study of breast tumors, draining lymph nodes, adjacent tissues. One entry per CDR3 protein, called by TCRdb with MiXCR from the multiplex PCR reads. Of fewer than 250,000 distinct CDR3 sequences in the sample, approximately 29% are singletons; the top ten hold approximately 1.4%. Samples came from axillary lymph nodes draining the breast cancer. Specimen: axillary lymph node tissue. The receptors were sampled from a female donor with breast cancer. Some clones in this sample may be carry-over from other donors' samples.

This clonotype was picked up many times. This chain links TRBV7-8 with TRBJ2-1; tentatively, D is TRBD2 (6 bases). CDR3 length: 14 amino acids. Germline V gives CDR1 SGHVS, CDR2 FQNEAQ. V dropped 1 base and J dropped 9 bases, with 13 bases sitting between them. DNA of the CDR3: TGTGCCAGCAGCTTAGTGAGTCTAGCGAGTGAGCAGTTCTTC. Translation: CASSLVSLASEQFF.

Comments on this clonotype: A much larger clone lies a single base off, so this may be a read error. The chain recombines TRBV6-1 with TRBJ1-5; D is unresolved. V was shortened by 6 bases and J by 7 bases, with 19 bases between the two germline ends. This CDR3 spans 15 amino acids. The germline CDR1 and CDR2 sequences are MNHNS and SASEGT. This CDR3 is CASSQKWGGFQPQHF. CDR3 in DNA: TGTGCCAGCAGCCAGAAATGGGGAGGGTTCCAGCCCCAGCATTTT.

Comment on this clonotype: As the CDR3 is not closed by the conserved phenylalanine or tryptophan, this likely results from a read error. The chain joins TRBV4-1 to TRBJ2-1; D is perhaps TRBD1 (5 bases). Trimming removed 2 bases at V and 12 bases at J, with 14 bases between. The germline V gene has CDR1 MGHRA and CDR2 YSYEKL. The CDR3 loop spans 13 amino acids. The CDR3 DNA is TGCGCCAGCAGCCAACCACCCACAGGTGGGCAGTTCCTC. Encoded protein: CASSQPPTGGQFL.

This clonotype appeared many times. CDR3 protein: CASSPSGDPGNTIYF. CDR3 nucleotide sequence: TGTGCCAGCAGCCCATCAGGGGATCCTGGAAACACCATATATTTT. The rearrangement joins TRBV12-3 or TRBV12-4 to TRBJ1-3; TRBD1 is a possible D gene (6 bases). V lost 6 bases and J 2 bases, leaving 14 bases between the germline ends. The CDR3 contains 15 residues.

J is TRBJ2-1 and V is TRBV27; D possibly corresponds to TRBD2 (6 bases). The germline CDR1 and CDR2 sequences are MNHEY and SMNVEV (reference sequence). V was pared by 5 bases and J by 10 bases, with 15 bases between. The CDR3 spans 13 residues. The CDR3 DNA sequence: TGTGCCAGCAGTGGAGGGCCTCCATCGGAGCAGTTCTTC. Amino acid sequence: CASSGGPPSEQFF.

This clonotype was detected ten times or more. DNA for the CDR3: TGCGCCAGCAGCCAAATAAAAGGACTAGCGGGCGGGGATGAGCAGTTCTTC. Protein product: CASSQIKGLAGGDEQFF. The gene calls are TRBV5-1 and TRBJ2-1; 11 nucleotides match TRBD2. The CDR3 length is 17 residues. Germline trimming cut 4 bases from V and 8 bases from J; bases unmatched to any gene: 14. CDR1 and CDR2 (germline): SGHRS, YFSETQ.

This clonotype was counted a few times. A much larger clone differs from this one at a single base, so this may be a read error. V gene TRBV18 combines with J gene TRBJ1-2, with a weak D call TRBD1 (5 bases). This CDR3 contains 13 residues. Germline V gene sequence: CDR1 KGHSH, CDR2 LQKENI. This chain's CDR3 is CAGSPGNSKGYTF. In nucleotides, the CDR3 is TGTGCCGGCTCACCAGGGAACTCGAAGGGCTACACCTTC.

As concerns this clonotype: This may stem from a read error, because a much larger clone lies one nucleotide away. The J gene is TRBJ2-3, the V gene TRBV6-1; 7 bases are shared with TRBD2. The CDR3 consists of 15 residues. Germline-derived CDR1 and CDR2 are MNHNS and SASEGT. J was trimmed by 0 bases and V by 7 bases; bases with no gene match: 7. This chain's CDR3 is CASTLRGVSTDTQYF. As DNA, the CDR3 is TGTGCCAGCACCCTACGGGGGGTAAGCACAGATACGCAGTATTTT.

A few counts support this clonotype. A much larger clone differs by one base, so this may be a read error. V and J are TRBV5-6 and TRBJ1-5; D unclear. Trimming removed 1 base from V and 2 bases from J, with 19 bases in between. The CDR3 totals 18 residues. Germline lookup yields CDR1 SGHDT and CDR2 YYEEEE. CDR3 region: CASSLYFTGEEGNQPQHF. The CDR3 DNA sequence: TGTGCCAGCAGCTTGTACTTCACTGGGGAGGAGGGCAATCAGCCCCAGCATTTT.

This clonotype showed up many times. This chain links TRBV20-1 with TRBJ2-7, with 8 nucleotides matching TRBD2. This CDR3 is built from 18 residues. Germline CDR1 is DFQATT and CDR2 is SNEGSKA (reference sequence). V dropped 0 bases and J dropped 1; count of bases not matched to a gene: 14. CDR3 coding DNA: TGCAGTGCTAGAGATCGTTCGAGGTCTAGCGGGTTATCCTACGAGCAGTACTTC. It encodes CSARDRSRSSGLSYEQYF.